Listed below are T cell receptor beta chains from one sample, sequenced in a study of T cells in Graves' hyperthyroidism and ophthalmopathy. Each CDR3 protein is one row after TCRdb ran MiXCR on the multiplex PCR reads. The table includes fewer than 400,000 distinct CDR3 sequences, around a sixth detected once. Input material: blood. All receptors come from a man younger than 45 with Graves' hyperthyroidism. CDR3s include the opening cysteine and the closing phenylalanine or tryptophan. D genes are given only for firm matches. The listing skips clone size in some rows; elsewhere it reads once, few, many or a size class.

d_gene: TRBD1; abundance: -; v_gene: TRBV20-1; len: 13; j_gene: TRBJ1-5; CDR3nt: TGCAGTGCTGGGCGACAGGGCGATCAGCCCCAGCATTTT; CDR3aa: CSAGRQGDQPQHF
d_gene: -; abundance: many; v_gene: TRBV3-1; len: 12; j_gene: TRBJ2-7; CDR3nt: TGTGCCAGCAGTCGCAGGGGTTACGAGCAGTACTTC; CDR3aa: CASSRRGYEQYF
d_gene: TRBD2; abundance: many; v_gene: TRBV20-1; len: 13; j_gene: TRBJ2-1; CDR3nt: TGCAGTGCTACCGGGGGGGGGACGAATGAGCAGTTCTTC; CDR3aa: CSATGGGTNEQFF
d_gene: TRBD2; abundance: many; v_gene: TRBV6-1; len: 17; j_gene: TRBJ2-5; CDR3nt: TGTGCCAGCAGTCCGATGCTGACTAGCGGTTACCAAGAGACCCAGTACTTC; CDR3aa: CASSPMLTSGYQETQYF
d_gene: -; abundance: -; v_gene: TRBV6-2/TRBV6-3; len: 12; j_gene: TRBJ1-2; CDR3nt: TGTGCCAGCAATCGATTCATTGGTGGCTACACCTTC; CDR3aa: CASNRFIGGYTF
d_gene: TRBD1; abundance: many; v_gene: TRBV12-3/TRBV12-4; len: 16; j_gene: TRBJ1-1; CDR3nt: TGTGCCAGCAGCTTCGGACAGGGGACGTTCAAATCGTTAGCTTTCTTT; CDR3aa: CASSFGQGTFKSLAFF
d_gene: -; abundance: few; v_gene: TRBV20-1; len: 13; j_gene: TRBJ2-4; CDR3nt: TGCAGTGCTAGTTCCCCCCCCAGGGACATTCAGTACTTC; CDR3aa: CSASSPPRDIQYF
d_gene: -; abundance: few; v_gene: TRBV10-3; len: 15; j_gene: TRBJ2-7; CDR3nt: TGTGCCATCAGTGCCACAGGGACCTCAACCTACGAGCAGTACTTC; CDR3aa: CAISATGTSTYEQYF
d_gene: TRBD2; abundance: many; v_gene: TRBV7-3; len: 18; j_gene: TRBJ2-5; CDR3nt: TGTGCCAGCAGCTTGTTTCGACTAGCGGGACTTGCCCCAGAGACCCAGTACTTC; CDR3aa: CASSLFRLAGLAPETQYF
d_gene: -; abundance: many; v_gene: TRBV12-3/TRBV12-4; len: 15; j_gene: TRBJ1-1; CDR3nt: TGTGCCAGCAGTTTAAGGCCGGGCGACCAAGCTGAAGCTTTCTTT; CDR3aa: CASSLRPGDQAEAFF
d_gene: TRBD2; abundance: few; v_gene: TRBV4-1; len: 15; j_gene: TRBJ2-7; CDR3nt: TGCGCCAGCAGCCAACTAGCGGGAGTTAGCTACGAGCAGTACTTC; CDR3aa: CASSQLAGVSYEQYF
d_gene: TRBD2; abundance: many; v_gene: TRBV5-1; len: 17; j_gene: TRBJ2-1; CDR3nt: TGCGCCAGCAGCACGGGGACTAGCGGGAGCTCCTACAATGAGCAGTTCTTC; CDR3aa: CASSTGTSGSSYNEQFF
d_gene: -; abundance: many; v_gene: TRBV30; len: 13; j_gene: TRBJ2-5; CDR3nt: TGTGCCTGGAGTGTCGGGATCCAAGAGACCCAGTACTTC; CDR3aa: CAWSVGIQETQYF
d_gene: -; abundance: -; v_gene: TRBV3-1; len: 17; j_gene: TRBJ2-7; CDR3nt: TGTGCCAGCAGCCCCACCGGTGGGACTGTTATAGCCTACGAGCAGTACTTC; CDR3aa: CASSPTGGTVIAYEQYF
d_gene: TRBD1; abundance: few; v_gene: TRBV10-1; len: 15; j_gene: TRBJ2-7; CDR3nt: TGCGCCAGCTCAGACCGGGACAGGGTTAATGGCGAGCAGTACTTC; CDR3aa: CASSDRDRVNGEQYF
d_gene: -; abundance: many; v_gene: TRBV5-1; len: 13; j_gene: TRBJ2-5; CDR3nt: TGCGCCAGCAGCTTGGTAATGAGGGAGACCCAGTACTTC; CDR3aa: CASSLVMRETQYF
d_gene: -; abundance: -; v_gene: TRBV6-1; len: 13; j_gene: TRBJ2-2; CDR3nt: TGTGCCAGCAGGAGGGGGATCACCGGGGAGCTGTTTTTT; CDR3aa: CASRRGITGELFF
d_gene: TRBD1; abundance: -; v_gene: TRBV6-1; len: 14; j_gene: TRBJ2-1; CDR3nt: TGTGCCAGCAGCCTCTGGGACAGGGGAAATGAGCAGTTCTTC; CDR3aa: CASSLWDRGNEQFF
d_gene: -; abundance: many; v_gene: TRBV2; len: 15; j_gene: TRBJ2-2; CDR3nt: TGTGCCAGCAGTGAAACGGCGGTGAGCACCGGGGAGCTGTTTTTT; CDR3aa: CASSETAVSTGELFF
d_gene: -; abundance: few; v_gene: TRBV2; len: 16; j_gene: TRBJ1-5; CDR3nt: TGTGCCAGCAGTGAAGCGCGCGGGGGTAGCAATCAGCCCCAGCATTTT; CDR3aa: CASSEARGGSNQPQHF
d_gene: TRBD2; abundance: many; v_gene: TRBV30; len: 14; j_gene: TRBJ2-1; CDR3nt: TGTGCCTGGGGAACCAGCGGGACTTACAATGAGCAGTTCTTC; CDR3aa: CAWGTSGTYNEQFF
d_gene: -; abundance: many; v_gene: TRBV11-2; len: 11; j_gene: TRBJ2-1; CDR3nt: TGTGCCAGCAGCTTAGTGAGTGAGCAGTTCTTC; CDR3aa: CASSLVSEQFF
d_gene: TRBD2; abundance: many; v_gene: TRBV20-1; len: 16; j_gene: TRBJ2-1; CDR3nt: TGCAGTGCTCCCCCATTAGGCGCGGGAGGGCCCTCTGAGCAGTTCTTC; CDR3aa: CSAPPLGAGGPSEQFF
d_gene: -; abundance: many; v_gene: TRBV12-3/TRBV12-4; len: 17; j_gene: TRBJ2-6; CDR3nt: TGTGCCAGCAGTTTAGGTCGGGGGCAAGCTGGGGCCAACGTCCTGACTTTC; CDR3aa: CASSLGRGQAGANVLTF
d_gene: -; abundance: -; v_gene: TRBV2; len: 15; j_gene: TRBJ2-3; CDR3nt: TGTGCCAGCAGCCCCGGCGGGGCTAGTGCAGATACGCAGTATTTT; CDR3aa: CASSPGGASADTQYF
d_gene: -; abundance: few; v_gene: TRBV5-1; len: 13; j_gene: TRBJ1-1; CDR3nt: TGCGCCAGCAGCTTGGGAACTCAGGGGACAGCTTTCTTT; CDR3aa: CASSLGTQGTAFF
d_gene: -; abundance: -; v_gene: TRBV7-8; len: 14; j_gene: TRBJ2-5; CDR3nt: TGTGCCAGCAGCCGGGCCCCGGGGAGAGAGACCCAGTACTTC; CDR3aa: CASSRAPGRETQYF
d_gene: -; abundance: many; v_gene: TRBV2; len: 11; j_gene: TRBJ2-1; CDR3nt: TGTGCCAGCAATCGAGTCGATGAGCAGTTCTTC; CDR3aa: CASNRVDEQFF
d_gene: TRBD1; abundance: many; v_gene: TRBV28; len: 16; j_gene: TRBJ2-3; CDR3nt: TGTGCCAGCAGTTCTCCCTCGGGACAGGACACAGATACGCAGTATTTT; CDR3aa: CASSSPSGQDTDTQYF
d_gene: -; abundance: -; v_gene: TRBV18; len: 13; j_gene: TRBJ2-5; CDR3nt: TGTGCCAGCTCAACCGTCCCCCAAGAGACCCAGTACTTC; CDR3aa: CASSTVPQETQYF
d_gene: -; abundance: -; v_gene: TRBV7-6; len: 15; j_gene: TRBJ2-3; CDR3nt: TGTGCCAGCAGCTTATGGGGCAGGAGGGCAGATACGCAGTATTTT; CDR3aa: CASSLWGRRADTQYF
d_gene: -; abundance: many; v_gene: TRBV6-1; len: 18; j_gene: TRBJ2-5; CDR3nt: TGTGCCAGCACTAGCCGATCTTCTTTTGGACGGGCCCCCGAGACCCAGTACTTC; CDR3aa: CASTSRSSFGRAPETQYF
d_gene: -; abundance: few; v_gene: TRBV6-5; len: 14; j_gene: TRBJ1-5; CDR3nt: TGTGCCAGCAGTTACTCGGCAGTTAATCAGCCCCAGCATTTT; CDR3aa: CASSYSAVNQPQHF
d_gene: -; abundance: few; v_gene: TRBV2; len: 14; j_gene: TRBJ1-4; CDR3nt: TGTGCCAGCAGGGAGAACGGGGATAATGAAAAACTGTTTTTT; CDR3aa: CASRENGDNEKLFF
d_gene: -; abundance: few; v_gene: TRBV14; len: 14; j_gene: TRBJ1-1; CDR3nt: TGTGCCAGCAGCCAAGATCTGACAGACACTGAAGCTTTCTTT; CDR3aa: CASSQDLTDTEAFF
d_gene: TRBD2; abundance: few; v_gene: TRBV6-5; len: 16; j_gene: TRBJ2-2; CDR3nt: TGTGCCAGCAGTTACGGGCGGGAGGGCCACACCGGGGAGCTGTTTTTT; CDR3aa: CASSYGREGHTGELFF
d_gene: TRBD2; abundance: -; v_gene: TRBV4-1; len: 15; j_gene: TRBJ2-3; CDR3nt: TGCGCCAGCAGCCTTGGGACTAGCGGGTATACTACGCAGTATTTT; CDR3aa: CASSLGTSGYTTQYF
d_gene: -; abundance: many; v_gene: TRBV20-1; len: 14; j_gene: TRBJ2-3; CDR3nt: TGCAGTGCTAGGAATAGACTAGGTTCCGATACGCAGTATTTT; CDR3aa: CSARNRLGSDTQYF
d_gene: -; abundance: few; v_gene: TRBV12-3/TRBV12-4; len: 15; j_gene: TRBJ2-3; CDR3nt: TGTGCCAGCAGTTTAGGAGGGGCGCTCGGAGATACGCAGTATTTT; CDR3aa: CASSLGGALGDTQYF
d_gene: TRBD2; abundance: -; v_gene: TRBV18; len: 15; j_gene: TRBJ2-7; CDR3nt: TGTGCCAGCTCACGTGCACTAGCGGTAGTCTACGAGCAGTACTTC; CDR3aa: CASSRALAVVYEQYF
d_gene: -; abundance: -; v_gene: TRBV20-1; len: 11; j_gene: TRBJ1-1; CDR3nt: TGCAGTGCTTCAGTAAACACTGAAGCTTTCTTT; CDR3aa: CSASVNTEAFF